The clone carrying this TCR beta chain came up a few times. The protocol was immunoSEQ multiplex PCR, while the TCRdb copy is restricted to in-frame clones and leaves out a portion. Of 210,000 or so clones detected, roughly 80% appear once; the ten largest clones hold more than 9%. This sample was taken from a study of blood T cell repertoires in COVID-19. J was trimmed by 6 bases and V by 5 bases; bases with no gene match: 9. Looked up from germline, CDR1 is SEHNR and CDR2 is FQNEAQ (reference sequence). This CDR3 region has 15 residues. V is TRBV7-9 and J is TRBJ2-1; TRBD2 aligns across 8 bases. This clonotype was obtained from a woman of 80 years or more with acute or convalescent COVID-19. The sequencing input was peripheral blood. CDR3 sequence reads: CASSHSGARRNEQFF. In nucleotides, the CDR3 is TGTGCCAGCAGCCATAGCGGGGCCCGACGCAATGAGCAGTTCTTC.